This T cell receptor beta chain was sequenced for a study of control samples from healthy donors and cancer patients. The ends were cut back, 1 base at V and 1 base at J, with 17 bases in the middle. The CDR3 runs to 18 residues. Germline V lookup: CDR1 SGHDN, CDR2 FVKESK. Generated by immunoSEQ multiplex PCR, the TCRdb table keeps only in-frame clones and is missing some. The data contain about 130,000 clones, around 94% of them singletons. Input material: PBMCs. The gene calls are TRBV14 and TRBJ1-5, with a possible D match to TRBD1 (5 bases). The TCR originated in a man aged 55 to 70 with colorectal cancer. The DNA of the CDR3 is TGTGCCAGCAGCCAAGGTAGGAGCGGCAGGGAAAGCAATCAGCCCCAGCATTTT. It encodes CASSQGRSGRESNQPQHF.